Following are 19 T cell receptor beta chains from one sample sequenced in a study of blood T cell repertoires in COVID-19. Clones were read by immunoSEQ multiplex PCR, and TCRdb kept only the in-frame ones, dropping some. Here the sample spans about 200,000 clones, roughly 90% being singletons. Specimen: PBMCs or T cells enriched from blood (not recorded which). These TCRs come from a woman younger than 35 who had recovered from COVID-19.

The chain uses TRBV5-1 and TRBJ2-5; 8 bases agree with TRBD1. V was clipped by 4 bases and J by 4 bases; unmatched bases: 6. The germline V gene encodes CDR1 SGHRS and CDR2 YFSETQ. This CDR3 comprises 14 residues. The CDR3 region is CASSGDRGAETQYF. The CDR3 DNA sequence: TGCGCCAGCAGCGGCGACAGGGGCGCAGAGACCCAGTACTTC.

The chain combines TRBV6-5 with TRBJ2-1, with a possible D match to TRBD2 (5 bases). The CDR3 has 11 residues. Between the trimmed V and J ends, which lost 6 bases and 15 bases, there was a span of 15 bases. In germline, CDR1 is MNHEY, CDR2 SVGAGI. The chain's CDR3 is CASSDGLVLFF. The CDR3 DNA reads TGTGCCAGCAGCGATGGACTGGTATTGTTCTTC.

V is TRBV29-1 and J is TRBJ1-5; 8 bases fit TRBD1. Germline CDR1 reads SQVTM; CDR2 reads ANQGSEA. The CDR3 totals 13 residues. The V gene end was trimmed by 4 bases and the J gene end by 7 bases; junction bases not matched to a gene: 6. In nucleotides, the CDR3 is TGCAGCGTTGCGGGACAGGAGGGACAGCCCCAGCATTTT. This sequence encodes CSVAGQEGQPQHF. Based on the CDR3 plus reference TRBV29-1 and TRBJ1-5, the full variable domain is SAVISQKPSRDICQRGTSLTIQCQVDSQVTMMFWYRQQPGQSLTLIATANQGSEATYESGFVIDKFPISRPNLTFSTLTVSNMSPEDSSIYLCSVAGQEGQPQHFGDGTRLSIL.

This clone was seen a single time. The chain recombines TRBV4-2 with TRBJ2-2; 10 nucleotides agree with TRBD1. V trimming: 4 bases; J trimming: 5 bases; junction bases outside the gene matches: 7. Germline CDR1 and CDR2: LGHNA and YNFKEQ. This CDR3 has 16 residues. Written as DNA, the CDR3 is TGTGCCAGCAGCCGTACCGGGACAGGGGATACCGGGGAGCTGTTTTTT. This sequence encodes CASSRTGTGDTGELFF.

This rearrangement joins TRBV10-3 to TRBJ1-5; 7 bases match TRBD1. The V gene's germline CDR1 is ENHRY and CDR2 SYGVKD. The CDR3 extends over 13 amino acids. V was pared by 3 bases and J by 5 bases, with 1 base of the junction left unmatched. The CDR3, as DNA: TGTGCCATCAGTGATGGGACAGATCAGCCCCAGCATTTT. Its protein is CAISDGTDQPQHF.

CDR3 sequence (DNA): TGTGCCAGCAGCTTAGGGACTAGCGGCAATGAGCAGTTCTTC. Encoded protein: CASSLGTSGNEQFF. The chain recombines TRBV7-2 with TRBJ2-1; 10 bases are a match to TRBD2. CDR3 length equals 14 residues. The V and J ends lost 1 base and 6 bases, in that order; junction bases with no gene match: 0. Germline V gives CDR1 SGHTA, CDR2 FQGNSA. Full variable domain (missing parts from reference TRBV7-2 and TRBJ2-1): GAGVSQSPSNKVTEKGKDVELRCDPISGHTALYWYRQSLGQGLEFLIYFQGNSAPDKSGLPSDRFSAERTGGSVSTLTIQRTQQEDSAVYLCASSLGTSGNEQFFGPGTRLTVL.

The chain uses TRBV6-4 and TRBJ2-2, with TRBD2 as a possible D gene (6 bases). CDR1 and CDR2 from the germline V gene are MRHNA and SNTAGT. CDR3 length: 17 residues. V gave up 2 bases and J gave up 2 bases, with 15 bases separating them. This chain's CDR3 is CASSDQVEGSNTGELFF. The CDR3 DNA sequence: TGTGCCAGCAGTGACCAGGTGGAGGGGTCAAACACCGGGGAGCTGTTTTTT.

This chain joins TRBV13 and TRBJ2-7; TRBD2 might be the D (6 bases). The germline gives CDR1 PRHDT, CDR2 FYEKMQ (reference sequence). Trimming stripped 3 bases from V and 3 bases from J, with 15 bases between. The CDR3 runs 15 residues. The CDR3 DNA is TGTGCCAGCAGCTTCGGGGAGGTCAGAAGCTACGAGCAGTACTTC. It yields the protein CASSFGEVRSYEQYF.

This chain connects TRBV12-3 or TRBV12-4 to TRBJ2-5; D is ambiguous. V lost 5 bases and J lost 5, with 6 bases in between. The CDR3 length is 11 residues. The CDR3 reads CASSLMETQYF. The CDR3 coding sequence is TGTGCCAGCAGTCTTATGGAGACCCAGTACTTC.

As for this clone: This sample also contains other DNA sequences that code for the same CDR3. The chain recombines TRBV4-2 with TRBJ1-5; 7 bases agree with TRBD1. The germline V gene has CDR1 LGHNA and CDR2 YNFKEQ. This CDR3 region has 14 residues. With V trimmed by 4 bases and J by 7 bases, 7 bases remained unmatched. The CDR3 loop reads CASSLGQGDQPQHF. CDR3 DNA sequence: TGTGCCAGCAGCCTAGGCCAGGGGGACCAGCCCCAGCATTTT.

This clone was detected a few times. The chain is built from TRBV7-6 and TRBJ2-3; D is possibly TRBD1 (5 bases). V lost 7 bases and J lost 2, with 19 bases in between. CDR3 length equals 16 residues. Germline V CDR1 and CDR2: SGHVS, FNYEAQ. The CDR3 spells CASTRQSADLTDTQYF. DNA for the CDR3: TGTGCCAGCACACGACAGAGCGCCGATCTCACAGATACGCAGTATTTT.

CDR3 residues: CASSETGGAGNTIYF. CDR3 in DNA: TGTGCCAGCAGTGAGACAGGGGGAGCTGGAAACACCATATATTTT. This chain links TRBV2 with TRBJ1-3; 9 bases are shared with TRBD1. CDR1 is SNHLY, CDR2 FYNNEI, per germline. The CDR3 spans 15 residues. V was pared by 3 bases and J by 2 bases, with 2 bases of the junction left unmatched.

This clone was seen a single time. V usage is TRBV5-6 and J usage is TRBJ2-7; D possibly corresponds to TRBD2 (6 bases). This CDR3 has 13 amino acids. The germline V gene has CDR1 SGHDT and CDR2 YYEEEE. V was clipped by 0 bases and J by 3 bases, with 7 bases between them. The CDR3 loop is CASSLAAGYEQYF. CDR3 DNA: TGTGCCAGCAGCTTGGCAGCGGGCTACGAGCAGTACTTC.

This clone is a singleton in its sample. The CDR3 DNA follows: TGCGCCAGCAGCGACGGGGACTGGGATAATTCACCCCTCCACTTT. It specifies CASSDGDWDNSPLHF. J is TRBJ1-6 and V is TRBV10-1, with D perhaps matching TRBD1 (5 bases). The germline V gene has CDR1 WNHNN and CDR2 SYGVQD (reference sequence). With 6 bases removed from V and 5 bases from J, the gap between germline ends came to 14 bases. This CDR3 spans 15 amino acids.

The CDR3 sequence is CASSLGATTNEKLFF. Here the CDR3 DNA reads TGTGCCAGCAGCTTGGGGGCAACAACTAATGAAAAACTGTTTTTT. The chain combines TRBV5-4 with TRBJ1-4, with D uncertain. CDR3 size: 15 residues. The V end lost 0 bases, the J end lost 0 bases, and 6 bases lay between the germline ends. CDR1 SGHNT and CDR2 YYREEE come from the germline V gene (reference sequence). The full variable domain, completed using reference TRBV5-4 and TRBJ1-4, is ETGVTQSPTHLIKTRGQQVTLRCSSQSGHNTVSWYQQALGQGPQFIFQYYREEENGRGNFPPRFSGLQFPNYSSELNVNALELDDSALYLCASSLGATTNEKLFFGSGTQLSVL.

This chain joins TRBV10-3 and TRBJ2-6; a weak D match, TRBD1 (6 bases). CDR3 length: 15 amino acids. From germline, CDR1 is ENHRY and CDR2 SYGVKD. V was pared by 7 bases and J by 1 base, with 11 bases between. CDR3 DNA sequence: TGTGCCATCATGCAGGGGTTATCTGGGGCCAACGTCCTGACTTTC. This gives the protein CAIMQGLSGANVLTF.

DNA for the CDR3: TGTGCCAGCAGCAGTTTAACCCCGACTAGCGGGGGGGCAGATACGCAGTATTTT. It translates to CASSSLTPTSGGADTQYF. The chain uses TRBV27 and TRBJ2-3; 14 bases align to TRBD2. The CDR3 covers 18 residues. Germline loops: CDR1 MNHEY, CDR2 SMNVEV (reference sequence). With V trimmed by 6 bases and J by 4 bases, 12 bases remained unmatched.

The chain couples TRBV7-9 to TRBJ1-2; D is perhaps TRBD1 (5 bases). The V and J ends lost 5 bases and 4 bases respectively, with 11 bases between them. The CDR3 runs to 13 residues. The germline CDR1 and CDR2 sequences are SEHNR and FQNEAQ (reference sequence). The CDR3 nucleotides read TGTGCCAGCAGCCGAGACAGAGTCTATGGCTACACCTTC. This encodes CASSRDRVYGYTF.

The genes are TRBV4-2 and TRBJ1-2; D call uncertain. The V and J ends lost 1 base and 11 bases respectively, with 11 bases between them. Germline assignment: CDR1 LGHNA and CDR2 YNFKEQ. The CDR3 has 12 amino acids. CDR3 DNA: TGTGCCAGCAGCCAAGCAACAGAGGGATACACCTTC. Encoded protein: CASSQATEGYTF.